This record covers a single T cell receptor beta chain. This clone was counted between two and nine times. The clone's antigen remains unknown. No base quality values were provided; no much bigger clone lies one nucleotide off. The CDR3 numbers 14 residues from cysteine through phenylalanine. Only the CDR3 portion is preserved as DNA: 42 bases, with reading frame beginning at the first base. Germline trimming amounts to 5 bases on V and 6 bases on J, with 7 as the count of junction bases outside the gene matches. The CDR1 and CDR2 encoded by the germline V gene are LGHNA and YNFKEQ. These data come from a study of blood T cell repertoires in COVID-19 (dated by TCRdb to 2019 to 2021). General notes on the study: The collaborator samples originated in the United States, Italy and Spain and spanned the acute and convalescent phases of COVID-19. The material from the prospective study consisted of cDNA or gDNA derived from T cells, B-cell-depleted T cells, or PBMCs. The dataset comprised deeply sampled blood TCRbeta repertoires from subjects exposed to, actively infected with, or recovered from COVID-19. The repertoires were made available in a free public database intended to serve as a resource for research on the immune response to SARS-CoV-2. Samples were obtained from the ongoing ImmuneRACE study (first 160 participants) and from over a thousand subjects provided by 6 global collaborators. The sample metadata nearly always contained a de-identified subject ID, COVID-19 status, age in years and sex. Where available, HLA class I and class II types were taken from metadata supplied by the sample provider and were not determined by assay-based typing. General conclusions and limits of the study: The amount of clinical and demographic metadata varied by source and participant and was provided uncurated.

The collaborating institutions used their own protocols to collect whole blood in K2EDTA tubes. For TCRbeta analysis, collaborators shipped samples in one of three forms: frozen whole blood, isolated PBMCs, or DNA extracted from either of those sample types. TCRbeta CDR3 regions were amplified from genomic DNA using the immunoSEQ Assay, a bias-controlled multiplex PCR. Under the source paper's analysis protocol: The number of nucleated cells in each sample was estimated from the amplification of reference gene primers within the assay. To quantify the absolute abundance of each unique TCRbeta CDR3 rearrangement, sequence reads were collapsed and filtered. For each sample, productive Simpson clonality was calculated as the square root of Simpson's diversity index across productive rearrangements. The table was pulled from immuneACCESS by TCRdb, which kept in-frame rearrangements only. Such tables lose some clones; where checked, under half of the loss comes from unresolved V genes, and the rest has no known cause. V and J calls and clone size follow that table, whereas D and trimming were derived from the DNA. For this sample there are around 190,000 clones; roughly four fifths appear just once. Clones ranked in the top ten supply more than 1.5% of the sample.

Input material: peripheral blood. The receptor chain draws on TRBV4-2 and TRBJ1-1, and 9 bases in between align with TRBD1. This TCR derives from a human donor in a cohort sampled during active COVID-19. The CDR3 region: CASSTQGALSEAFF. In nucleotides, the sequence is TGTGCCAGCAGCACACAGGGGGCATTATCTGAAGCTTTCTTT.